These T cell receptor beta chains were read from a single sample in a study of blood T cell repertoires in COVID-19. Libraries were prepared by immunoSEQ multiplex PCR; TCRdb keeps only in-frame clonotypes and omits some of them. The sample lists some 260,000 clones, roughly four fifths occurring once. The sample comprised PBMCs or T cells enriched from blood (not recorded which). These receptors were obtained from a young man with acute COVID-19. Each CDR3 is given with its conserved first and last residue. The D gene is left open where the match is weak. Clone size is stated in some rows and not others, as once, few, many or a class when expanded.

V: TRBV28; D: TRBD1; size: NA; J: TRBJ1-5; CDR3: CAGKTGGQPQHF; DNA: TGTGCCGGAAAAACAGGGGGTCAGCCCCAGCATTTT
V: TRBV19; D: TRBD1; size: NA; J: TRBJ1-2; CDR3: CASRGQGNYGYTF; DNA: TGTGCCAGCCGGGGACAGGGAAACTATGGCTACACCTTC
V: TRBV18; D: TRBD1; size: NA; J: TRBJ1-3; CDR3: CASSAVPGQGYTIYF; DNA: TGTGCCAGCTCAGCAGTCCCGGGACAGGGATACACCATATATTTT
V: TRBV9; D: NA; size: NA; J: TRBJ1-5; CDR3: CASTSGDSNQPQHF; DNA: TGTGCCAGCACCAGCGGGGATAGCAATCAGCCCCAGCATTTT
V: TRBV27; D: NA; size: NA; J: TRBJ2-4; CDR3: CASSSWIAVAKNIQYF; DNA: TGTGCCAGCAGCAGTTGGATAGCCGTAGCCAAAAACATTCAGTACTTC
V: TRBV10-1; D: NA; size: few; J: TRBJ2-1; CDR3: CASSDIFVGTPNSYNEQFF; DNA: TGCGCCAGCAGTGATATATTTGTTGGGACACCGAACTCCTACAATGAGCAGTTCTTC
V: TRBV19; D: TRBD1; size: NA; J: TRBJ1-5; CDR3: CASRDRASRPQHF; DNA: TGTGCCAGTAGAGACAGGGCGAGTCGGCCCCAGCATTTT
V: TRBV3-1/TRBV3-2; D: NA; size: NA; J: TRBJ1-1; CDR3: CASSQGSGGPDTEAFF; DNA: TGTGCCAGCAGCCAGGGGAGCGGGGGGCCGGACACTGAAGCTTTCTTT
V: TRBV7-2; D: TRBD2; size: NA; J: TRBJ2-1; CDR3: CASSSGGSEQFF; DNA: TGTGCCAGCAGCTCGGGGGGAAGTGAGCAGTTCTTC
V: TRBV18; D: NA; size: NA; J: TRBJ1-1; CDR3: CASSPLGNTEAFF; DNA: TGTGCCAGCTCACCACTCGGGAACACTGAAGCTTTCTTT
V: TRBV11-2; D: TRBD1; size: NA; J: TRBJ2-1; CDR3: CATRQGSYNEQFF; DNA: TGTGCCACGAGACAGGGCTCCTACAATGAGCAGTTCTTC
V: TRBV18; D: TRBD1; size: NA; J: TRBJ2-3; CDR3: CASSPTGGEGTDTQYF; DNA: TGTGCCAGCTCACCTACAGGGGGCGAGGGCACAGATACGCAGTATTTT
V: TRBV30; D: NA; size: NA; J: TRBJ1-6; CDR3: CAWSVSGTRNSPLHF; DNA: TGTGCCTGGAGTGTAAGCGGGACCCGAAATTCACCCCTCCACTTT
V: TRBV10-1; D: TRBD2; size: NA; J: TRBJ2-1; CDR3: CASSEGSGGADEQFF; DNA: TGCGCCAGCAGTGAGGGAAGCGGGGGGGCCGATGAGCAGTTCTTC
V: TRBV2; D: TRBD1; size: NA; J: TRBJ2-1; CDR3: CASSEKTGGRNEQFF; DNA: TGTGCCAGCAGTGAAAAAACAGGGGGGAGGAATGAGCAGTTCTTC
V: TRBV5-1; D: TRBD2; size: NA; J: TRBJ2-1; CDR3: CASSLVIAGDEQFF; DNA: TGTGCCAGCAGCTTGGTAATAGCGGGAGATGAGCAGTTCTTC
V: TRBV23-1; D: TRBD1; size: NA; J: TRBJ1-6; CDR3: CASGGQGSSPLHF; DNA: TGCGCCAGCGGCGGACAGGGGAGTTCACCCCTCCACTTT
V: TRBV29-1; D: TRBD1; size: NA; J: TRBJ1-1; CDR3: CSVTLGGPDEAFF; DNA: TGCAGCGTCACCTTAGGGGGCCCGGATGAAGCTTTCTTT
V: TRBV19; D: NA; size: NA; J: TRBJ1-1; CDR3: CASSAKSTGNTEAFF; DNA: TGTGCCAGTAGTGCCAAATCGACAGGGAACACTGAAGCTTTCTTT
V: TRBV7-2; D: TRBD2; size: NA; J: TRBJ2-1; CDR3: CASSLSGSSYNEQFF; DNA: TGTGCCAGCAGCTTGAGCGGGAGCTCCTACAATGAGCAGTTCTTC